This TCR beta chain was identified in a study of cytomegalovirus exposure and HLA in healthy donors. Findings and limits, study-wide: Sequencing likely generated an artifact that appeared as a cluster of highly shared sequence variants.

Trimming took 5 bases from V and 5 from J; bases not matched to a gene: 11. This CDR3 contains 15 residues. Germline V CDR1 and CDR2: SGHTA, FQGNSA. Regarding this clone: Its antigen is not identified.

The PCR ran on 60 Vbeta and 13 Jbeta primers. TCRdb's table, derived via immunoSEQ multiplex PCR, lists solely in-frame clones and lacks some. The sample is made up of approximately 140,000 clones, and the top ten hold less than 3.5% of it. What was sequenced was PBMCs. The chain joins TRBV7-2 to TRBJ1-2, with 7 bases identical to TRBD1. This clonotype was sampled from a man in his forties in good health and CMV-seronegative. The CDR3 sequence: CASSKGAGIYYGYTF. CDR3 in DNA: TGTGCCAGCAGCAAGGGGGCAGGGATATATTATGGCTACACCTTC.